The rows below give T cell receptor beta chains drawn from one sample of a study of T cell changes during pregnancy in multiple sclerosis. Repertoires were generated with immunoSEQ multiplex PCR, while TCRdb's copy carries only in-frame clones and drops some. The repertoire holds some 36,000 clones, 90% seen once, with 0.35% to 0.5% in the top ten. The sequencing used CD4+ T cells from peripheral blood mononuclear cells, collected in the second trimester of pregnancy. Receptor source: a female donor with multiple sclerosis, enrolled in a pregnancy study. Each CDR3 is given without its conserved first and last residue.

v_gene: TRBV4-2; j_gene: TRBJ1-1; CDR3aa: ASSQSSQGELITEAF
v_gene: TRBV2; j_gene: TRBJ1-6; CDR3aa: ASSAAANSPLH
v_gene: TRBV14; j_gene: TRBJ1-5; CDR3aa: ASSHTGLGQPQH
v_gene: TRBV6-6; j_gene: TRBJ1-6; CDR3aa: ASSYSTGANSPLH
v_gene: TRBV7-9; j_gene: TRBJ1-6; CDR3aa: ASSLEGGGNSPLH
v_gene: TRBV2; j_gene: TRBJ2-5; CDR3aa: ASSYRGGQETQY
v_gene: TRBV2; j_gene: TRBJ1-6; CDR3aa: ASRTTGNSPLH
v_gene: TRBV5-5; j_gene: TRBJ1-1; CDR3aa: ASSQVPGQGEAF
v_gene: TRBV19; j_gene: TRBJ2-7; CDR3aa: ASSGFGTGSEDEQY
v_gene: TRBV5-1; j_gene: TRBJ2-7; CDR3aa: ASSIPGQGSEQY
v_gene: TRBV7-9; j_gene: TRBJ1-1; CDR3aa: ASSGGRGGAF
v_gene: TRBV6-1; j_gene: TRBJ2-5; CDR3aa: ASLWPEETQY
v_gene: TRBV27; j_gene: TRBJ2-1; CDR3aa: ASSLSKRSGTSGRDEQF
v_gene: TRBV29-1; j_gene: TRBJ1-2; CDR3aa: SVEGVRFT
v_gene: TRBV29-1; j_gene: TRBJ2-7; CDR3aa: SVVFTADREYEQY
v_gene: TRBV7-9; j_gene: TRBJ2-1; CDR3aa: ASSLVWDRGDEQF
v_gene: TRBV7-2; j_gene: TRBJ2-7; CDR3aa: ASSLEGTVVREQY
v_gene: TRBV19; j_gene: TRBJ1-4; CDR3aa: ASSLSGKNEKLF
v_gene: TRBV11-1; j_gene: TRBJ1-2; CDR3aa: ASSARETNYGYT
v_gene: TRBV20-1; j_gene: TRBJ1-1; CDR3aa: RQNMNTEAF
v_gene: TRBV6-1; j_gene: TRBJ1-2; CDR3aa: ASTLEGALYGYT
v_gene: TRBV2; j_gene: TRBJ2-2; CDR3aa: ASRESGGSYTGELF
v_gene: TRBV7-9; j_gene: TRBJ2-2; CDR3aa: ASSPLQAGVTGELF
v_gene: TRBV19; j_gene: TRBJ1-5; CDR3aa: ASSIREGKQPQH
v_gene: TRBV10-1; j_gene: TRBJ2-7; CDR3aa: ASSAPGQGTYEQY
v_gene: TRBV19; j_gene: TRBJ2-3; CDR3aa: ASSPGGDVFRDTQY
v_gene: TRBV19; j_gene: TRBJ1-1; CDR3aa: ASSINSLSTEAF
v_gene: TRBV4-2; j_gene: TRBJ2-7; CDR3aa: ASSQVASGFSYEQY
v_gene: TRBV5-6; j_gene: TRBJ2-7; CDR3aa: ASSLQGQREQY
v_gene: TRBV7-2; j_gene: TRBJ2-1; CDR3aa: ASSLSQVEQF
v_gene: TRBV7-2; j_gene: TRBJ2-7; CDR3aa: ASSLVQGARYEQY
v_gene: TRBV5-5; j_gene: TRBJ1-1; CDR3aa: ASSFSLGRTEAF
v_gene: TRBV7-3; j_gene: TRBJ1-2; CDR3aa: ASSPRGRNGYT
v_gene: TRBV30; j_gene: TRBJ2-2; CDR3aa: AWKIGQAGELF
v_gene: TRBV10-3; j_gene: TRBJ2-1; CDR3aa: AISKTGGEDEQF
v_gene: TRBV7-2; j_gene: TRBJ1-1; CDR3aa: ASSPNGRGTHTEAF
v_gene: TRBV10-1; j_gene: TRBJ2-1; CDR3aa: ASTPGQGGPEQF
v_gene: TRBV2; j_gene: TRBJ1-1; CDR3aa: ASSVRGRTEAF
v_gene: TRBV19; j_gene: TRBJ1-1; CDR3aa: ASSIPAGLGNTEAF
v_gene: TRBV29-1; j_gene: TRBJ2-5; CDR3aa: SVLQRGEETQY
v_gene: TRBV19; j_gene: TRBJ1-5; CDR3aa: ASRLTGVRRQPQH
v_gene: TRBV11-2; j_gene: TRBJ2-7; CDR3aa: ASRTPGQRYEQY
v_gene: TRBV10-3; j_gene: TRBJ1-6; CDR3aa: AIRDGGHNNSPLH
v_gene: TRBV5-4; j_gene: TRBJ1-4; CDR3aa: ASSLDRGHATNEKLF
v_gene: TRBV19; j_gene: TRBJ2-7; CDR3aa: ASSPGPVTSAPYEQY
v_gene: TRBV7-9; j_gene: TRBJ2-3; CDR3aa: ASSPLRLAGVGDTQY
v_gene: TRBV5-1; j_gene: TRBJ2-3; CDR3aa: ASSFTATTDTQY
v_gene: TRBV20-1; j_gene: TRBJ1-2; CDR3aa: SAYFYGYT
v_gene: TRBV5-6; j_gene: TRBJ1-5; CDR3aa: ASSNLQGAYQPQH
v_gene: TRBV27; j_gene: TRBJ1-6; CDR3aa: ASSFSLRDMINSPLH
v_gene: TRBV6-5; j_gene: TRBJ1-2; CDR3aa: ASSAPGTGVSGYT